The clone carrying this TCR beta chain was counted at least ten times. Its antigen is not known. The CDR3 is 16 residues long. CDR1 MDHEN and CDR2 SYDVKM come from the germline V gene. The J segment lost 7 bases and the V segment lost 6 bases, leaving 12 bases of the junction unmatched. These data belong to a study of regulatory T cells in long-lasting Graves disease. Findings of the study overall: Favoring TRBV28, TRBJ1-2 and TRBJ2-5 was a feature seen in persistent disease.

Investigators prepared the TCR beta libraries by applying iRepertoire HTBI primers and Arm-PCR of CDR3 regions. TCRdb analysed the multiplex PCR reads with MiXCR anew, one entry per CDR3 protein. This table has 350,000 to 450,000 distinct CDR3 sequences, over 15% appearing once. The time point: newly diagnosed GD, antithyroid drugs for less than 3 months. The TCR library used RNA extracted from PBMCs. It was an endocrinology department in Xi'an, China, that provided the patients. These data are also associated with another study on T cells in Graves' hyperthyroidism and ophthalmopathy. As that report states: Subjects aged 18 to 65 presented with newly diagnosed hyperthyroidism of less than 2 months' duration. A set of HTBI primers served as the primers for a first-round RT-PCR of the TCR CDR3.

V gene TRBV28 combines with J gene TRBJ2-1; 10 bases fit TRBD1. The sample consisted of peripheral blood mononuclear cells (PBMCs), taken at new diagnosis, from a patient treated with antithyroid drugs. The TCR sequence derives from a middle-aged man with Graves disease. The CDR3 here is CASSRAGTGVRNEQFF. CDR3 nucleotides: TGTGCCAGCAGCCGAGCCGGGACAGGGGTGAGGAATGAGCAGTTCTTC.